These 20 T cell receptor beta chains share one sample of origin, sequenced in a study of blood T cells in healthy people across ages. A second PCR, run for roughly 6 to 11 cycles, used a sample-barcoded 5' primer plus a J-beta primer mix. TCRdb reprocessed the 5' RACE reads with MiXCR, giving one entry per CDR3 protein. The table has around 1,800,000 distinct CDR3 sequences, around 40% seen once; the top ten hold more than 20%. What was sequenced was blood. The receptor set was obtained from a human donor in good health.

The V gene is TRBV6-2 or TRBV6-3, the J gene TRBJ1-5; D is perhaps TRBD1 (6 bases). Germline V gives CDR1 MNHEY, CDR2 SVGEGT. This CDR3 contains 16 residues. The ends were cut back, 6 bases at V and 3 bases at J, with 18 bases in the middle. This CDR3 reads CASSTGTSRDNQPQHF. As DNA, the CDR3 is TGTGCCAGCAGCACAGGGACATCAAGAGACAATCAGCCCCAGCATTTT.

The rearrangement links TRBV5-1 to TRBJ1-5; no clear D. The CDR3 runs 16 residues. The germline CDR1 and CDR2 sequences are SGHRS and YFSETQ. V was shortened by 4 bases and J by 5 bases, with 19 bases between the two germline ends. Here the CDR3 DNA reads TGCGCCAGCAGCCCGGCCGGACCCAATAACTATCAGCCCCAGCATTTT. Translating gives CASSPAGPNNYQPQHF.

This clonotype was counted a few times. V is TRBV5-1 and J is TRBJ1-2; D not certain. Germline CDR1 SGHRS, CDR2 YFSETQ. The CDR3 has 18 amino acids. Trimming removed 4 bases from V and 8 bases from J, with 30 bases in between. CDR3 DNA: TGCGCCAGCAGCCCCGAATGGAATAATTTGGGTGTTGATATAGGCTACACCTTC. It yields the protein CASSPEWNNLGVDIGYTF.

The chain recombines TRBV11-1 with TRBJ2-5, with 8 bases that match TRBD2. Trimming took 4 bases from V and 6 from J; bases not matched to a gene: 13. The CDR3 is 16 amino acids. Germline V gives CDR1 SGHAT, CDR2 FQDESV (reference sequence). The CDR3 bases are TGTGCCAGCAGCTCTAGGGACGAGCGGGAGTGGAAGACCCAGTACTTC. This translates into CASSSRDEREWKTQYF. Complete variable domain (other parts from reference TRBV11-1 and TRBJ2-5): EAEVAQSPRYKITEKSQAVAFWCDPISGHATLYWYRQILGQGPELLVQFQDESVVDDSQLPKDRFSAERLKGVDSTLKIQPAELGDSAMYLCASSSRDEREWKTQYFGPGTRLLVL.

CDR3 sequence: CASSARDREHGGELFF. In nucleotides, the CDR3 is TGTGCCAGCAGCGCTCGGGACAGGGAACATGGCGGGGAGCTGTTTTTT. V gene TRBV14 combines with J gene TRBJ2-2; the match to TRBD1 covers 9 bases. The CDR3 consists of 16 residues. J was trimmed by 7 bases and V by 5 bases; bases with no gene match: 11. In germline, CDR1 is SGHDN, CDR2 FVKESK.

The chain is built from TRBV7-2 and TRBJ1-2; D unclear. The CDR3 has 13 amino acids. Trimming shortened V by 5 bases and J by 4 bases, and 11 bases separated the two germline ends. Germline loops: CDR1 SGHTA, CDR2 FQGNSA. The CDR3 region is CASSQYGAYGYTF. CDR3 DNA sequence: TGTGCCAGCAGCCAATATGGTGCCTATGGCTACACCTTC.

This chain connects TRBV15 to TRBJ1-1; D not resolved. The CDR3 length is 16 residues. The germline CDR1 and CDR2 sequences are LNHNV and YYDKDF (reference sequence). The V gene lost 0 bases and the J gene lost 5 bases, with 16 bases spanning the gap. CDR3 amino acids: CATSRDLGVGMTEAFF. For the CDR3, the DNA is TGTGCCACCAGCAGAGATCTGGGTGTGGGGATGACTGAAGCTTTCTTT.

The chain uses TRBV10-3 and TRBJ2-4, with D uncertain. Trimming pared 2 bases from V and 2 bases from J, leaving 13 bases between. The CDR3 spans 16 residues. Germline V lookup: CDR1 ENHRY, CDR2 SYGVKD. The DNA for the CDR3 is TGTGCCATCAGTGAGAAGGCAGGTGATACCAAAAACATTCAGTACTTC. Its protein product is CAISEKAGDTKNIQYF.

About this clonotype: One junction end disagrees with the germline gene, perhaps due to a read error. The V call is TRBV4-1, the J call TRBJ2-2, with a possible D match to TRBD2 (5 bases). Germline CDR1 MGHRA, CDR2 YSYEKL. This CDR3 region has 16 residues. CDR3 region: CASSQVWQPNTGERFF. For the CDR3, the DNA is TGCGCCAGCAGCCAGGTCTGGCAGCCGAACACCGGGGAGCGGTTTTTT.

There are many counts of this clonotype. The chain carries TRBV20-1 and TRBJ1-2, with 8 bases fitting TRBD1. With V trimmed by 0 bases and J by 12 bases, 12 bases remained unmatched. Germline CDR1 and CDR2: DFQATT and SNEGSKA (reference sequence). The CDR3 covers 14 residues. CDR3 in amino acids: CSARDGTGSPRNTF. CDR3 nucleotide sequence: TGCAGTGCTAGAGATGGGACAGGCTCTCCGAGGAACACCTTC.

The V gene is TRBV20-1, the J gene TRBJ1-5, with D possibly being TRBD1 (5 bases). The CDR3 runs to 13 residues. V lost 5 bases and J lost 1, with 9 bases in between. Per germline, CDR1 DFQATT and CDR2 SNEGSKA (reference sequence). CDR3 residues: CSAFGGSNQPQHF. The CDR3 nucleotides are TGCAGTGCTTTTGGGGGGAGCAATCAGCCCCAGCATTTT.

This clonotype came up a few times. The chain's CDR3 is CASSYAARRDEQFF. The CDR3 coding sequence is TGTGCCAGCAGTTACGCGGCCCGGCGAGATGAGCAGTTCTTC. V is TRBV6-2 or TRBV6-3 and J is TRBJ2-1; no clear D. Trimming pared 2 bases from V and 8 bases from J, leaving 13 bases between. This CDR3 is 14 amino acids long. The germline V gene encodes CDR1 MNHEY and CDR2 SVGEGT.

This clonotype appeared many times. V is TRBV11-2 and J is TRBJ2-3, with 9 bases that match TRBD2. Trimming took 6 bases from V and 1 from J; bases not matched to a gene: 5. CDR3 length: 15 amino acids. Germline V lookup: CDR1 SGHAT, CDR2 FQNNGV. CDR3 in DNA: TGTGCCAGCAGTTTTCGGACTAGCGGCACAGATACGCAGTATTTT. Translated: CASSFRTSGTDTQYF.

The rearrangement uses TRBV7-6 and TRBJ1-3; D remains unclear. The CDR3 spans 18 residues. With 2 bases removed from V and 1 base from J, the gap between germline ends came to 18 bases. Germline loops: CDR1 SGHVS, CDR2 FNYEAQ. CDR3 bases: TGTGCCAGCAGCTTATCCCGTACGGGAGCCCAATCTGGAAACACCATATATTTT. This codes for CASSLSRTGAQSGNTIYF. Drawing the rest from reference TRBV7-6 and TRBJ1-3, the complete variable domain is GAGVSQSPRYKVTKRGQDVALRCDPISGHVSLYWYRQALGQGPEFLTYFNYEAQQDKSGLPNDRFSAERPEGSISTLTIQRTEQRDSAMYRCASSLSRTGAQSGNTIYFGEGSWLTVV.

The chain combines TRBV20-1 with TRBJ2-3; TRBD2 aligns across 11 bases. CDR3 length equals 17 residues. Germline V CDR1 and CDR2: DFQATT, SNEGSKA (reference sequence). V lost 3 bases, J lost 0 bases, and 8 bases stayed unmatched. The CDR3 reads CSASTSGGSSSTDTQYF. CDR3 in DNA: TGCAGTGCTAGTACTAGCGGGGGATCCTCTAGCACAGATACGCAGTATTTT.

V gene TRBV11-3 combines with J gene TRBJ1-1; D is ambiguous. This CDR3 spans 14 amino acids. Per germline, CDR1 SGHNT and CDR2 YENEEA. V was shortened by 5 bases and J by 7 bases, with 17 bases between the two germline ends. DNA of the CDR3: TGTGCCAGCAGCCCTCTCACCGCGGCGGGTGAAGCTTTCTTT. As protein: CASSPLTAAGEAFF.

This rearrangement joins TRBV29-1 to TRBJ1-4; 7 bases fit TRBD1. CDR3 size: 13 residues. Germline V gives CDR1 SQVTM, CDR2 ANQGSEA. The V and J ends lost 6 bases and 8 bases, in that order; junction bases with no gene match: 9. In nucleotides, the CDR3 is TGCAGCGTCCAACGACAGGGTTACGAAAAACTGTTTTTT. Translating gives CSVQRQGYEKLFF.

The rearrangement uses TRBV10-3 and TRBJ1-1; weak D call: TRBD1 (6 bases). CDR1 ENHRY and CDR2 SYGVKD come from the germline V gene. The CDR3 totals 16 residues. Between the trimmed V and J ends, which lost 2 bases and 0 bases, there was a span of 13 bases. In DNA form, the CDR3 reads TGTGCCATCAGTGAGCCCAGGGACACCCTGAACACTGAAGCTTTCTTT. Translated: CAISEPRDTLNTEAFF.

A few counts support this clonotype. The CDR3 bases are TGTGCCATCAGTGGGGGCGGCAGGGGAGACGATACGCAGTATTTT. It yields the protein CAISGGGRGDDTQYF. V is TRBV10-3 and J is TRBJ2-3; TRBD1 might be the D (6 bases). V dropped 4 bases and J dropped 6 bases, with 17 bases sitting between them. Germline CDR1 reads ENHRY; CDR2 reads SYGVKD. CDR3 length: 15 amino acids.

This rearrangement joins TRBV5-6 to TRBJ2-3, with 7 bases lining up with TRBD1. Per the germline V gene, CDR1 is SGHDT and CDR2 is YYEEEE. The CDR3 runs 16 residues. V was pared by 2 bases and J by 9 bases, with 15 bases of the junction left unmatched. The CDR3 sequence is CASSLRKDKGGKTQYF. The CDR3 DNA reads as TGTGCCAGCAGCTTAAGAAAGGACAAAGGGGGCAAGACGCAGTATTTT.